This T cell receptor (beta chain) emerged from a study of shared clonotypes between healthy human individuals. This clone was seen just once. The germline CDR1 and CDR2 sequences are SEHNR and FQNEAQ (reference sequence). V dropped 0 bases and J dropped 7 bases, with 4 bases sitting between them. The length of the CDR3 is 12 residues. Assay used: immunoSEQ multiplex PCR; TCRdb lists only in-frame clones, some missing. The sample consists of around 1.6 million clones, 95% to 99% of them appearing once. CD4+ cells underwent separation, giving CD45RA+ naive and CD45RA-negative memory subsets. This sequence was found in a man aged 25-40 years in good health. Sample: naive CD4+ T cells sorted from blood. Documented subset: CD45RA+ positively selected. The chain links TRBV7-9 to TRBJ1-3; D gene ambiguous. Here the CDR3 reads CASSLAGNTIYF. The DNA for the CDR3 is TGTGCCAGCAGCTTAGCAGGGAACACCATATATTTT. Looking up the rest from reference TRBV7-9 and TRBJ1-3 gives the full variable domain: DTGVSQNPRHKITKRGQNVTFRCDPISEHNRLYWYRQTLGQGPEFLTYFQNEAQLEKSRLLSDRFSAERPKGSFSTLEIQRTEQGDSAMYLCASSLAGNTIYFGEGSWLTVV.